The 22 T cell receptor beta chains below come from one sample, sequenced in a study of shared T cell receptors in the human thymus. TCRdb's copy holds only in-frame clones and misses some; the assay was immunoSEQ multiplex PCR. The data show about 660,000 clones, 80% to 90% seen once. These data were also reused for a study on human thymus T cells.

The specimen was thymocytes. These receptors came from a boy less than two years old with a congenital heart defect.

V gene TRBV5-1 combines with J gene TRBJ2-7; no clear D gene. V lost 4 bases and J lost 2, with 13 bases in between. This CDR3 contains 14 residues. Germline-derived CDR1 and CDR2 are SGHRS and YFSETQ. Here the CDR3 reads CASSNLRAPYEQYF. DNA of the CDR3: TGCGCCAGCAGCAACCTGCGTGCCCCCTACGAGCAGTACTTC.

V is TRBV5-6 and J is TRBJ1-2, with 7 bases aligning to TRBD1. The germline V gene encodes CDR1 SGHDT and CDR2 YYEEEE. The CDR3 contains 16 residues. Germline trimming cut 0 bases from V and 0 bases from J; bases unmatched to any gene: 5. The CDR3 nucleotides read TGTGCCAGCAGCTTGGGTGGACAGGAAGCTAACTATGGCTACACCTTC. This gives the protein CASSLGGQEANYGYTF.

CDR3 sequence (DNA): TGCGCCAGCAGCCAAGATGAGGCAGGGCTGAACACTGAAGCTTTCTTT. Translation gives CASSQDEAGLNTEAFF. The chain carries TRBV4-3 and TRBJ1-1; D perhaps matches TRBD1 (5 bases). CDR3 length: 16 amino acids. Per the germline V gene, CDR1 is LGHNA and CDR2 is YSLEER. Trimming left V 0 bases short and J 0 bases short, with 11 bases between.

This chain connects TRBV5-4 to TRBJ2-2, with D unresolved. The CDR3 covers 18 residues. In germline, CDR1 is SGHNT, CDR2 YYREEE (reference sequence). With 1 base removed from V and 6 bases from J, the gap between germline ends came to 22 bases. The CDR3 loop is CASSLLSGLILPAGELFF. In DNA form, the CDR3 reads TGTGCCAGCAGCTTGTTATCGGGTCTCATTCTGCCCGCCGGGGAGCTGTTTTTT.

The chain carries TRBV15 and TRBJ1-5, with D hard to call. Trimming pared 5 bases from V and 3 bases from J, leaving 11 bases between. The CDR3 runs to 14 residues. CDR1 and CDR2 from the germline V gene are LNHNV and YYDKDF (reference sequence). CDR3 amino acids: CATSAHRYNQPQHF. The CDR3 bases are TGTGCCACCAGCGCACATCGATACAATCAGCCCCAGCATTTT.

Only a few counts were recorded for this clone. The genes are TRBV4-1 and TRBJ2-5; 8 nucleotides match TRBD2. Germline CDR1 is MGHRA and CDR2 is YSYEKL. V was pared by 4 bases and J by 4 bases, with 11 bases of the junction left unmatched. This CDR3 comprises 16 residues. CDR3 bases: TGCGCCAGCAGCCTACCGGGACTAGAAAACCGAGAGACCCAGTACTTC. As protein: CASSLPGLENRETQYF.

CDR3 amino acids: CASSARTSGATYEQYF. The CDR3 nucleotides read TGTGCCAGCAGCGCCCGGACTAGCGGGGCCACCTACGAGCAGTACTTC. This rearrangement joins TRBV14 to TRBJ2-7, with 12 bases that match TRBD2. The CDR3 consists of 16 residues. Germline V gives CDR1 SGHDN, CDR2 FVKESK. V lost 5 bases to trimming and J lost 2 bases; unmatched junction nucleotides: 7.

The gene calls are TRBV29-1 and TRBJ2-5; 16 nucleotides match TRBD2. CDR3 size: 16 residues. Germline V gene lookup returns CDR1 SQVTM and CDR2 ANQGSEA. The trim removed 5 bases at V and 3 bases at J, leaving 6 bases unmatched. CDR3 sequence: CSVRGTSGRAKETQYF. CDR3 DNA: TGCAGCGTTCGGGGGACTAGCGGGAGGGCCAAAGAGACCCAGTACTTC.

This clone was observed a handful of times. V is TRBV6-6 and J is TRBJ1-5; D is possibly TRBD1 (5 bases). The CDR3 contains 13 residues. V gave up 7 bases and J gave up 1 base, with 8 bases separating them. Germline V lookup: CDR1 MNHNY, CDR2 SVGAGI (reference sequence). CDR3 nucleotides: TGTGCCAGCAATGGACAAAGCAATCAGCCCCAGCATTTT. Its translation: CASNGQSNQPQHF.

The chain uses TRBV14 and TRBJ2-1, with 15 bases that match TRBD2. This CDR3 has 17 amino acids. Germline values: CDR1 SGHDN, CDR2 FVKESK. The junction had 3 bases not matched to a gene; V was cut back by 1 base and J by 5 bases. CDR3 loop: CASSQGGLAGGHNEQFF. CDR3 nucleotides: TGTGCCAGCAGCCAAGGGGGACTAGCGGGAGGACACAATGAGCAGTTCTTC.

This chain uses TRBV7-2 with TRBJ1-6; 10 nucleotides align to TRBD1. Per the germline V gene, CDR1 is SGHTA and CDR2 is FQGNSA. This CDR3 is 15 amino acids long. Trimming cost V 4 bases and J 9 bases; bases outside gene matches: 6. This CDR3 is CASSYPGQGRSPLHF. CDR3 sequence (DNA): TGTGCCAGCAGCTATCCGGGACAGGGGCGTTCACCCCTCCACTTT. The complete variable domain, with remaining parts taken from reference TRBV7-2 and TRBJ1-6, reads GAGVSQSPSNKVTEKGKDVELRCDPISGHTALYWYRQSLGQGLEFLIYFQGNSAPDKSGLPSDRFSAERTGGSVSTLTIQRTQQEDSAVYLCASSYPGQGRSPLHFGNGTRLTVT.

The V gene is TRBV14, the J gene TRBJ1-2, with 8 bases identical to TRBD1. Losses at the gene ends were 1 base for V and 11 bases for J; bases not matched to a gene: 6. CDR3 length: 13 amino acids. Germline assignment: CDR1 SGHDN and CDR2 FVKESK. In nucleotides, the CDR3 is TGTGCCAGCAGCCAAGCAGGGGGCGAAGAGTACACCTTC. It is translated as CASSQAGGEEYTF. The variable domain in full, completed from reference TRBV14 and TRBJ1-2, reads EAGVTQFPSHSVIEKGQTVTLRCDPISGHDNLYWYRRVMGKEIKFLLHFVKESKQDESGMPNNRFLAERTGGTYSTLKVQPAELEDSGVYFCASSQAGGEEYTFGSGTRLTVV.

The chain has TRBV2 and TRBJ2-1; TRBD2 aligns across 11 bases. V trimming: 3 bases; J trimming: 9 bases; junction bases outside the gene matches: 7. From germline, CDR1 is SNHLY and CDR2 FYNNEI. This CDR3 is built from 15 residues. This chain's CDR3 is CASSDLAGGPPEQFF. The DNA of the CDR3 is TGTGCCAGCAGTGATTTAGCGGGAGGGCCACCTGAGCAGTTCTTC.

The chain couples TRBV11-2 to TRBJ2-2, with TRBD1 matching over 8 bases. Germline V gene lookup returns CDR1 SGHAT and CDR2 FQNNGV. The ends lost 4 bases at V and 3 bases at J; junction bases unmatched: 4. This CDR3 is built from 15 residues. The CDR3 protein is CASSSMGQDTGELFF. The CDR3 DNA reads as TGTGCCAGCAGCTCCATGGGACAGGACACCGGGGAGCTGTTTTTT.

This clone was seen a single time. The rearrangement joins TRBV6-1 to TRBJ1-5; TRBD1 matches 9 bases. The CDR3 runs 18 residues. Germline loops: CDR1 MNHNS, CDR2 SASEGT. V was pared by 1 base and J by 7 bases, with 14 bases of the junction left unmatched. The DNA for the CDR3 is TGTGCCAGCAGTGAAGTTACCTTTCGGGAGACAGGGGGGCAGCCCCAGCATTTT. Protein: CASSEVTFRETGGQPQHF.

Details on this clone: One junction end does not reproduce the germline sequence, and a read error may be involved. The chain uses TRBV18 and TRBJ1-2, with unresolved D. This CDR3 contains 12 residues. Germline V gene data show CDR1 as KGHSH and CDR2 as LQKENI. CDR3 residues: CASSPEKEVKGF. The CDR3 nucleotides are TGTGCCAGCTCACCAGAAAAGGAGGTCAAGGGCTTC.

V is TRBV15 and J is TRBJ1-2; D is uncertain. The V gene's germline CDR1 is LNHNV and CDR2 YYDKDF (reference sequence). V was pared by 0 bases and J by 6 bases, with 17 bases between. The CDR3 extends over 16 amino acids. CDR3 loop: CATSRDLEGGGHGYTF. As DNA, the CDR3 is TGTGCCACCAGCAGAGATCTTGAAGGAGGAGGCCATGGCTACACCTTC.

The chain is built from TRBV12-5 and TRBJ2-3, with TRBD2 matching over 8 bases. In germline, CDR1 is LGHNT, CDR2 FRNRAP. Trimming removed 1 base from V and 2 bases from J; junction bases left unmatched: 5. This CDR3 spans 16 amino acids. The CDR3 DNA sequence: TGTGCTAGTGGTTTGGGTAAGCGGGGGCCCACAGATACGCAGTATTTT. It specifies CASGLGKRGPTDTQYF.

V gene TRBV6-1 combines with J gene TRBJ1-1; 7 bases are a match to TRBD1. This CDR3 has 12 amino acids. The ends lost 3 bases at V and 10 bases at J; junction bases unmatched: 5. Germline V CDR1 and CDR2: MNHNS, SASEGT. The DNA for the CDR3 is TGTGCCAGCAGTGAGCGCGGGGACAGAGCTTTCTTT. Translated: CASSERGDRAFF.

The V and J genes are TRBV25-1 and TRBJ1-6, with D perhaps matching TRBD1 (5 bases). This CDR3 has 16 amino acids. From germline, CDR1 is MGHDK and CDR2 SYGVNS. V lost 6 bases and J lost 9, with 21 bases in between. For the CDR3, the DNA is TGTGCCAGCAGCCATCCTGGGGCAGCCATCGGTTCACCCCTCCACTTT. It is translated as CASSHPGAAIGSPLHF.

This CDR3 reads CASRPGTADFSPLHF. The CDR3 DNA reads as TGTGCCAGCAGGCCCGGGACAGCGGATTTTTCACCCCTCCACTTT. The chain recombines TRBV6-5 with TRBJ1-6, with 7 bases identical to TRBD1. Germline V gene data show CDR1 as MNHEY and CDR2 as SVGAGI. The J segment lost 9 bases and the V segment lost 6 bases, leaving 11 bases of the junction unmatched. The CDR3 extends over 15 amino acids.

The J gene is TRBJ1-5, the V gene TRBV25-1; 7 bases map to TRBD1. V dropped 4 bases and J dropped 6; count of bases not matched to a gene: 12. Looked up from germline, CDR1 is MGHDK and CDR2 is SYGVNS. The CDR3 totals 16 residues. DNA for the CDR3: TGTGCCAGCAGTGTAAAGGGACAGTTATGGAGTCAGCCCCAGCATTTT. This sequence encodes CASSVKGQLWSQPQHF. Full variable domain (missing parts from reference TRBV25-1 and TRBJ1-5): EADIYQTPRYLVIGTGKKITLECSQTMGHDKMYWYQQDPGMELHLIHYSYGVNSTEKGDLSSESTVSRIRTEHFPLTLESARPSHTSQYLCASSVKGQLWSQPQHFGDGTRLSIL.